This TCR beta chain was recorded in a study of blood T cell repertoires in COVID-19. Study context: COVID-19 samples from acute and convalescent phases originated in the United States, Italy and Spain.

The authors' processing: Quantification of nucleated cells was approximated via reference gene primer amplification. TCRdb keeps only in-frame clones here, not all; method: immunoSEQ multiplex PCR. For V, J and clone size, that table is used; D and trimming come from the DNA. The table lists a few hundred thousand clones, under 90% of them singletons, with 2.9% in the top ten. The receptor was derived from a woman in her 30s with COVID-19, enrolled during active disease. Sequencing used peripheral blood.

The CDR3 DNA follows: TGCGCCAGCAGCGCAGGACAGGGACAAGAGACCCAGTACTTC. Protein sequence: CASSAGQGQETQYF. V and J are TRBV5-1 and TRBJ2-5; 8 nucleotides match TRBD1. With V trimmed by 4 bases and J by 2 bases, 4 bases remained unmatched. Germline V CDR1 and CDR2: SGHRS, YFSETQ. The length of the CDR3 is 14 residues.